These T cell receptor beta chains were read from a single sample in a study of T cells expressing NK-cell markers. Reanalyzing the 5' RACE reads, TCRdb keeps one entry per CDR3 protein, without DNA. The listing records over 350,000 distinct CDR3 sequences. The sample was blood T cells: a sorted CD56 or NKG2C T cell subset, CD4+ or CD8+ T cells, or bulk PBMC T cells (not recorded which). The source of these receptors is a woman aged 45-60 years in good health. CDR3s include the opening cysteine and the closing phenylalanine or tryptophan.

V	J	CDR3
TRBV4-2	TRBJ2-7	CASSQDLGGVYEQYF
TRBV21-1	TRBJ2-2	CASSKIPLTGEAGELFF
TRBV12-3/TRBV12-4	TRBJ1-1	CASSPLAPLPNTEAFF
TRBV24-1	TRBJ2-1	CATSDFDSDNEQFF
TRBV12-3/TRBV12-4	TRBJ2-1	CASSPSPGYNEQFF
TRBV29-1	TRBJ1-2	CSVHVLSNYGYTF
TRBV7-2	TRBJ2-7	CASSSWAQNEQYF
TRBV4-1	TRBJ2-1	CASSQQTRIEQFF
TRBV7-8	TRBJ1-6	CASSLIDSSNSPLHF
TRBV5-1	TRBJ2-7	CASSRTTGSYEQYF
TRBV25-1	TRBJ1-1	CASSELHGARNTEAFF
TRBV5-1	TRBJ2-3	CASSLAGTRDTDTQYF
TRBV18	TRBJ1-1	CASSPLSAGNTEAFF
TRBV30	TRBJ2-2	CAWARGVGELFF
TRBV6-5	TRBJ2-1	CASRFGQVGEQFF
TRBV3-1	TRBJ2-5	CASSQGQRASGGGRETQYF
TRBV20-1	TRBJ1-5	CSAAPGVNQPQHF
TRBV3-1	TRBJ2-4	CASSHRGRLAGEAIQYF
TRBV12-3/TRBV12-4	TRBJ1-1	CASSPWGFMNTEAFF
TRBV20-1	TRBJ2-5	CSATRGTSGGQETQYF
TRBV25-1	TRBJ2-3	CASSEYSQGLATDTQYF
TRBV20-1	TRBJ1-2	CSARGGTGTYGYTF
TRBV12-3/TRBV12-4	TRBJ2-2	CASSLKITGELFF
TRBV11-2	TRBJ2-1	CASTTPGQGAREQFF
TRBV6-5	TRBJ2-2	CASSPWGKSGELFF
TRBV3-1	TRBJ2-7	CASSQAPTGRGSSYEQYF
TRBV9	TRBJ2-7	CASAGTMNGYEQYF
TRBV6-5	TRBJ2-4	CASSQRGDTIAKNIQYF
TRBV20-1	TRBJ2-3	CSARRDGGGEAQYF
TRBV6-2/TRBV6-3	TRBJ2-7	CASSRDLLSYEQYF
TRBV5-1	TRBJ1-3	CASSAGGTAGNTIYF
TRBV6-1	TRBJ1-5	CASREGTGTQPQHF
TRBV5-1	TRBJ2-7	CASSSTSARSYEQYF
TRBV20-1	TRBJ1-2	CSARERDRGSFYGYTF
TRBV12-3/TRBV12-4	TRBJ2-3	CASSLIGSHTDTQYF
TRBV5-1	TRBJ2-2	CASSPRTSGGTGELFF
TRBV10-1	TRBJ2-3	CASSGGRVTQYF
TRBV10-2	TRBJ2-1	CASSGPSGSVYNEQFF
TRBV9	TRBJ2-1	CASSVVDSTAYNEQFF
TRBV9	TRBJ2-1	CASSVDPLASGPYNEQFF
TRBV14	TRBJ2-5	CASSRRGAETQYF
TRBV6-5	TRBJ2-7	CASSPRGGFGPYEQYF
TRBV25-1	TRBJ2-1	CASSEGGGLAGGSYNEQFF
TRBV4-1	TRBJ1-5	CASSQRGTGGLGGQPQHF
TRBV5-1	TRBJ1-1	CASKGSGSLNTEAFF
TRBV9	TRBJ2-5	CASSVAGGSGGETQYF
TRBV3-1	TRBJ1-1	CASSQDAGRAFF
TRBV20-1	TRBJ2-3	CSAGVPSGRPPDTQYF
TRBV6-1	TRBJ1-1	CASRGEGDTEAFF
TRBV12-3/TRBV12-4	TRBJ2-5	CASTSLTSGGETQYF
TRBV12-3/TRBV12-4	TRBJ2-1	CASSPQGPYNEQFF
TRBV19	TRBJ1-1	CASQRENTEAFF
TRBV2	TRBJ2-6	CASLRVRGANVLTF
TRBV3-1	TRBJ2-1	CASSRGGVNEQFF
TRBV12-3/TRBV12-4	TRBJ2-3	CASSSLGLVTDTQYF
TRBV20-1	TRBJ2-3	CSASGSLYGTDTQYF
TRBV7-2	TRBJ2-1	CASSSGTYRAYNEQFF
TRBV7-9	TRBJ2-1	CASSLGTEYNEQFF
TRBV4-1	TRBJ1-5	CASSQTRTAIDQPQHF
TRBV12-3/TRBV12-4	TRBJ2-6	CASSPPGKIGGSSSGANVLTF